This T cell receptor (beta chain) was observed in a study of blood T cell repertoires in COVID-19. From germline, CDR1 is LGHNT and CDR2 FRNRAP. The V end was cut by 0 bases, the J end by 4 bases, with 12 bases between. This CDR3 spans 15 amino acids. In the authors' workflow: Quantification of nucleated cells was approximated via reference gene primer amplification. Clones were read by immunoSEQ multiplex PCR, and TCRdb kept only the in-frame ones, dropping some. V and J calls and clone size are given by that table; D and trimming were obtained from the DNA. The sample has around 470,000 clones; 89% are singletons. This clone was picked up a small number of times. The Seattle site enrolled patients during active infection and followed them longitudinally.

What was sequenced was peripheral blood. The sequence was collected from a man aged 18-30 years with COVID-19, enrolled during active disease. The V and J genes are TRBV12-5 and TRBJ2-5; D perhaps matches TRBD2 (5 bases). In DNA form, the CDR3 reads TGTGCTAGTGGTTTGGTAGTTAGAGGAGGAGAGACCCAGTACTTC. Translation gives CASGLVVRGGETQYF.